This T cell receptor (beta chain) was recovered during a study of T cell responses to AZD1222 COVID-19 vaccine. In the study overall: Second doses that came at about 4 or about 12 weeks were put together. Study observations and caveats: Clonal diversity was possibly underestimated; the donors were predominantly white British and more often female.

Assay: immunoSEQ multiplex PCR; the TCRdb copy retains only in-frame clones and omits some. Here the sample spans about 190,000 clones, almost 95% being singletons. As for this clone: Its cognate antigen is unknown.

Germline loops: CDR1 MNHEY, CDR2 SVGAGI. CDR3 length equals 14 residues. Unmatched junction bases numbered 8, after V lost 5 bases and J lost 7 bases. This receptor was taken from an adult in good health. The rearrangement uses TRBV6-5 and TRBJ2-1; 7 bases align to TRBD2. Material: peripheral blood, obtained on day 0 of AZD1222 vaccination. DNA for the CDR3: TGTGCCAGCAGTAAGGGGACTATCGGGAATGAGCAGTTCTTC. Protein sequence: CASSKGTIGNEQFF.